This entry lists 8 T cell receptor beta chains sequenced from one sample in a study of PD-L1 blockade in urothelial cancer. Described time point: peripheral blood 6 weeks after treatment start. TCRdb's table, derived via immunoSEQ multiplex PCR, lists solely in-frame clones and lacks some. The sample records over 70,000 clones, roughly 85% being singletons. The input for sequencing was PBMCs, taken around atezolizumab (anti-PD-L1) treatment. Receptor source: a man between 65 and 80 years old with urothelial cancer.

The chain links TRBV4-3 to TRBJ2-7; TRBD2 matches 11 bases. V was clipped by 1 base and J by 6 bases; unmatched bases: 14. The CDR3 is 18 residues long. Germline V gene lookup returns CDR1 LGHNA and CDR2 YSLEER. DNA for the CDR3: TGCGCCAGCAGCCAAGTTATACTAGCGGGAGACCTTCGGAGCGAGCAGTACTTC. Translation: CASSQVILAGDLRSEQYF.

The chain carries TRBV10-2 and TRBJ1-3; D might be TRBD1 (6 bases). V lost 7 bases and J 0 bases, leaving 13 bases between the germline ends. The CDR3 length is 15 residues. Germline V CDR1 and CDR2: WSHSY, SAAADI. In DNA, the CDR3 is TGCGCCAGCAACCCGACAGGAATCTCTGGAAACACCATATATTTT. It encodes CASNPTGISGNTIYF.

This clone was counted a few times. This chain uses TRBV6-1 with TRBJ1-1, with D hard to call. CDR1 MNHNS and CDR2 SASEGT come from the germline V gene. The CDR3 extends over 12 amino acids. V lost 5 bases and J lost 7, with 11 bases in between. In DNA, the CDR3 is TGTGCCAGCAGTACACTAAGCAGTGAAGCTTTCTTT. This sequence encodes CASSTLSSEAFF.

This clone was observed at least ten times. This rearrangement joins TRBV7-3 to TRBJ2-1; D not resolved. V was pared by 2 bases and J by 8 bases, with 13 bases between. The CDR3 is made up of 14 amino acids. Germline lookup yields CDR1 SGHTA and CDR2 FQGTGA. The CDR3 sequence is CASSLGLTFDEQFF. CDR3 bases: TGTGCCAGCAGCTTAGGGCTAACTTTTGATGAGCAGTTCTTC.

The chain joins TRBV13 to TRBJ2-3, with a weak D call TRBD1 (6 bases). The germline V and J ends were trimmed by 5 bases and 4 bases, with 22 bases remaining between them. The CDR3 runs to 17 residues. From germline, CDR1 is PRHDT and CDR2 FYEKMQ (reference sequence). The CDR3 region is CASSPTWGQGIPDTQYF. For the CDR3, the DNA is TGTGCCAGCAGCCCAACCTGGGGGCAGGGGATCCCAGATACGCAGTATTTT.

The V gene is TRBV30, the J gene TRBJ1-1; D is possibly TRBD1 (6 bases). The CDR3 is made up of 14 amino acids. In germline, CDR1 is GTSNPN, CDR2 SVGIG (reference sequence). Trimming removed 1 base from V and 8 bases from J, with 17 bases in between. CDR3: CAWSDLIEDREAFF. CDR3 bases: TGTGCCTGGAGTGATTTGATTGAGGACAGAGAAGCTTTCTTT.

V and J are TRBV27 and TRBJ1-5, with D maybe TRBD1 (6 bases). V shed 3 bases and J shed 3 bases, with 15 bases lying between them. Germline CDR1 and CDR2: MNHEY and SMNVEV (reference sequence). The CDR3 covers 16 residues. The CDR3 bases are TGTGCCAGCAGTTTGATGGGACAAGCCTACAATCAGCCCCAGCATTTT. It yields the protein CASSLMGQAYNQPQHF.

This clone was detected a few times. DNA of the CDR3: TGTGCCAGCAGGCTGGGACAATTGGGCACTGAAGCTTTCTTT. Translating gives CASRLGQLGTEAFF. The V gene is TRBV5-4, the J gene TRBJ1-1; the D gene is possibly TRBD1 (6 bases). Looked up from germline, CDR1 is SGHNT and CDR2 is YYREEE (reference sequence). V lost 5 bases and J lost 4, with 15 bases in between. This CDR3 is built from 14 residues.